This T cell receptor beta chain was profiled in a study of blood T cell repertoires in COVID-19. This clone came up once. V shed 6 bases and J shed 5 bases, with 19 bases lying between them. Germline CDR1 and CDR2: MDHEN and SYDVKM. The CDR3 totals 15 residues. Sequencing was performed with immunoSEQ multiplex PCR; in TCRdb, only in-frame clones are kept and a portion is missing. This sample carries 30,000 to 40,000 clones, roughly nine tenths of them seen once, and the ten largest clones take 15% to 18%. This TCR was recovered from a woman in her twenties or thirties in a cohort sampled during active COVID-19. This chain joins TRBV28 and TRBJ2-5; possible D gene TRBD2, 5 bases. The sequencing input was peripheral blood. The CDR3, as DNA: TGTGCCAGCAGGGAAGGGCTAGCACGGAGTGAGACCCAGTACTTC. It codes for CASREGLARSETQYF.